The present T cell receptor beta chain was sequenced within a study of blood T cell repertoires in COVID-19. Study details: Donors in the United States, Italy and Spain gave samples during acute or convalescent COVID-19. T cells, B-cell-depleted T cells, or PBMCs provided the cDNA or gDNA that served as material.

Germline values: CDR1 SEHNR, CDR2 FQNEAQ (reference sequence). J lost 0 bases, V lost 7 bases, and 10 bases had no gene match. The CDR3 covers 17 residues. Profiled with immunoSEQ multiplex PCR; TCRdb holds only in-frame clones, not every one. The sample has approximately 230,000 clones, 79% seen once. This chain connects TRBV7-9 to TRBJ2-3; 10 bases align to TRBD2. Sequencing input: peripheral blood. The clonotype was recovered from a woman in her forties with active or convalescent COVID-19. CDR3 in amino acids: CASTKGTSGVSTDTQYF. CDR3 nucleotide sequence: TGTGCCAGCACTAAGGGAACTAGCGGGGTTAGCACAGATACGCAGTATTTT. Variable domain in full (rest from reference TRBV7-9 and TRBJ2-3): DTGVSQNPRHKITKRGQNVTFRCDPISEHNRLYWYRQTLGQGPEFLTYFQNEAQLEKSRLLSDRFSAERPKGSFSTLEIQRTEQGDSAMYLCASTKGTSGVSTDTQYFGPGTRLTVL.